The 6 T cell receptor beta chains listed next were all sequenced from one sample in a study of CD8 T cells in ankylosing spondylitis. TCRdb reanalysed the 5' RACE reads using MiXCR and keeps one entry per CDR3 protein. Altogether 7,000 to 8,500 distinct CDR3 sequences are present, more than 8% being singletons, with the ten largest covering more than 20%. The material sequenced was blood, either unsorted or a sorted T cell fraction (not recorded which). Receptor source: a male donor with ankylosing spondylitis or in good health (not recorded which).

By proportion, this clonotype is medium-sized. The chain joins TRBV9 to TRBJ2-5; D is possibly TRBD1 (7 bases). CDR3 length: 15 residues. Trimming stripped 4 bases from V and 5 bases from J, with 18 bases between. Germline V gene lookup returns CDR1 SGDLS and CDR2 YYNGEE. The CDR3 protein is CASSTRRGLGETQYF. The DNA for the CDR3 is TGTGCCAGCAGCACCCGGAGGGGGCTTGGGGAGACCCAGTACTTC.

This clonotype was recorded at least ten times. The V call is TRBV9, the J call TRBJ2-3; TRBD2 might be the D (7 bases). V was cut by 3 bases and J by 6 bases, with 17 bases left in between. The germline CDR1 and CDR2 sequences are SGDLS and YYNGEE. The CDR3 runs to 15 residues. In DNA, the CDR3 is TGTGCCAGCAGCGAGGGGGGGGGGAATCCGGATACGCAGTATTTT. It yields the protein CASSEGGGNPDTQYF.

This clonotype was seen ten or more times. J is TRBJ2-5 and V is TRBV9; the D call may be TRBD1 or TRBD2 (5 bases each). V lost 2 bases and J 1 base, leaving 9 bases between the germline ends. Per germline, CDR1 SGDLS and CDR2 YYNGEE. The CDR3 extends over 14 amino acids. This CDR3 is CASSVSGTQETQYF. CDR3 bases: TGTGCCAGCAGCGTGTCCGGGACCCAAGAGACCCAGTACTTC.

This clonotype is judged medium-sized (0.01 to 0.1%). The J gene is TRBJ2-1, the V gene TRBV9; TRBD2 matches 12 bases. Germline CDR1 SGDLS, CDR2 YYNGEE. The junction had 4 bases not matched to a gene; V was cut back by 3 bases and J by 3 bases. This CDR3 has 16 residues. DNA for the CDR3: TGTGCCAGCAGCGGGGGACTAGCGGGTTACTACAATGAGCAGTTCTTC. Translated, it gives CASSGGLAGYYNEQFF.

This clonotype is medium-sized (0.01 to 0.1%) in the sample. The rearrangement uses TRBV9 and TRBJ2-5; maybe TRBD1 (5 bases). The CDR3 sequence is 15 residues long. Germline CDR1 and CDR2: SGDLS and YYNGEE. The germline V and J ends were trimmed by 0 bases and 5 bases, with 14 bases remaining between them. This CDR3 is CASSVGVDSSETQYF. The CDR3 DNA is TGTGCCAGCAGCGTAGGGGTAGACAGTTCCGAGACCCAGTACTTC.

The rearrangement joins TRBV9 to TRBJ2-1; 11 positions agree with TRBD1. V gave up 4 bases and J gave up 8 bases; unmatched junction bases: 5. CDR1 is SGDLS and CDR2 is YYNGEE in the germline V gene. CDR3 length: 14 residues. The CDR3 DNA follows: TGTGCCAGCAGCCCTTGGACAGGGGGCTATGAGCAGTTCTTC. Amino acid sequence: CASSPWTGGYEQFF. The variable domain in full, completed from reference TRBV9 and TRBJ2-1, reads DSGVTQTPKHLITATGQRVTLRCSPRSGDLSVYWYQQSLDQGLQFLIQYYNGEERAKGNILERFSAQQFPDLHSELNLSSLELGDSALYFCASSPWTGGYEQFFGPGTRLTVL.